Reported below is one TCR beta chain. Its target is unknown. The germline CDR1 and CDR2 sequences are GTSNPN and SVGIG (reference sequence). CDR3 length: 14 residues. V dropped 6 bases and J dropped 4; count of bases not matched to a gene: 9. These data originate in a study of OX40 agonist ivuxolimab in advanced cancers. Profiling relied on immunoSEQ multiplex PCR, and the TCRdb table lists in-frame clones only, not all of them. The data hold about 65,000 clones, with more than 75% observed a single time. Study-wide results and limits: Some nonresponders additionally presented with little normalized T-cell clonal expansion.

The source was CD4+ or CD8+ T cells sorted from blood, collected in a trial of the OX40 agonist ivuxolimab. The chain combines TRBV30 with TRBJ2-3; 8 nucleotides align to TRBD2. This clonotype was obtained from an adult with an advanced solid tumor such as melanoma, head and neck, liver or kidney cancer. The CDR3 region is CACFPGGRADTQYF. DNA of the CDR3: TGTGCCTGCTTCCCGGGGGGGAGGGCAGATACGCAGTATTTT.